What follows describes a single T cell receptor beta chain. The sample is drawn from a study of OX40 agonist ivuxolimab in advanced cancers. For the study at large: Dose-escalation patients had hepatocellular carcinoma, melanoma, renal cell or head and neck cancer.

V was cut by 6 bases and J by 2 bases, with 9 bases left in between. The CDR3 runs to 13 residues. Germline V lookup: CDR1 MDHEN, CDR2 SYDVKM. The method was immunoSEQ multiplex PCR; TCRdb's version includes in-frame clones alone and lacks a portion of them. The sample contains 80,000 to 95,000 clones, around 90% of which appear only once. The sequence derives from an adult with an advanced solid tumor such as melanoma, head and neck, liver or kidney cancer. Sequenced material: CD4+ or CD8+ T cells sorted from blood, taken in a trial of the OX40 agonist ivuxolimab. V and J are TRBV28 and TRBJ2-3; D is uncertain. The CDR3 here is CASRNTDTDTQYF. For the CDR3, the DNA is TGTGCCAGCAGAAATACTGACACAGATACGCAGTATTTT.